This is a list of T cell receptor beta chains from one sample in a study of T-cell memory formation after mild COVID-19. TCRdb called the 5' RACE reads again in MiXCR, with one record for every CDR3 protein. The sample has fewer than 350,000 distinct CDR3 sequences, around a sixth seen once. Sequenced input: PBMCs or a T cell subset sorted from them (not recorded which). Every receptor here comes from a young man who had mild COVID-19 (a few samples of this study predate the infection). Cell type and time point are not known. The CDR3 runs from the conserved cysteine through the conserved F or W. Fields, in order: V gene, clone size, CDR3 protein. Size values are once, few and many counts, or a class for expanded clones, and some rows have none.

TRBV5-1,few,CASSLTGTGDAFF
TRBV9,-,CASSVDTNYNSPLHF
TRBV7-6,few,CASSLQGRPTTGELFF
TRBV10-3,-,CAISEGQGNYEQYF
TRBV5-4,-,CASSSGLAGGLLADTQYF
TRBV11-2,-,CASSLDPTSGVFQETQYF
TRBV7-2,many,CASSQGLTGELFF
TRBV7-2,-,CASSLVRATDTQYF
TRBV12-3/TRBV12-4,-,CASRPGGQAYEQYF
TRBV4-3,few,CASSQDLGEGLSGANVLTF
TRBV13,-,CASNRLSGETQYF
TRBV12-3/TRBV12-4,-,CASMRVTGELFF
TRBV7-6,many,CASSAAGTSGGTSQETQYF
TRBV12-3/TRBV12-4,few,CASSPLGQYSGANVLTF
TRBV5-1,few,CASSLGAGSFVGEQFF
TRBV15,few,CATSRDRDRGEAFF
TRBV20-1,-,CSAISSSAAQETQYF
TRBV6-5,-,CASSYSSRTGELFF